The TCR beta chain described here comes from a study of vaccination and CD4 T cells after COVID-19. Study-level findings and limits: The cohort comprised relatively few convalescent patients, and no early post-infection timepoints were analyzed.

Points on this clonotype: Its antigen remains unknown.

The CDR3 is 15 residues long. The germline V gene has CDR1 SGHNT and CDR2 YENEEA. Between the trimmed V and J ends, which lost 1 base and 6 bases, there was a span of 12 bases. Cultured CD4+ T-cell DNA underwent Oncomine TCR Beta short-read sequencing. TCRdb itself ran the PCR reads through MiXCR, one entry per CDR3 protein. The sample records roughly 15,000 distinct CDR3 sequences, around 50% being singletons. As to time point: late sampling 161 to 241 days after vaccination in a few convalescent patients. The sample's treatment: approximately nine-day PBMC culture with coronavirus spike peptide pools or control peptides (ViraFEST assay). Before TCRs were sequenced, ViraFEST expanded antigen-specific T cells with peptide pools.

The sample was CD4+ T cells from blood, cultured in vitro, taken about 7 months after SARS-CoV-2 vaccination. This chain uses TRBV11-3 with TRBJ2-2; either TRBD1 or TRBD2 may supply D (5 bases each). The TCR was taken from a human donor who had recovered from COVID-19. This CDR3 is CASSLGGTWSGELFF. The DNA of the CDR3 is TGTGCCAGCAGCTTAGGTGGGACCTGGTCCGGGGAGCTGTTTTTT.